One sample yielded the 4 T cell receptor beta chains listed below, sequenced in a study of T cells in Graves' hyperthyroidism and ophthalmopathy. What was amplified from RNA transcripts were TCR beta CDR3 regions. Using the HTBI primer set, a first-round RT-PCR was run on the TCR CDR3. In TCRdb, the multiplex PCR reads were re-called with MiXCR into one record per CDR3 protein. The sample has over 500,000 distinct CDR3 sequences; about 16% are singletons. The specimen sequenced was blood. These receptors were taken from a woman aged 25 to 39 with Graves' ophthalmopathy.

The V and J genes are TRBV27 and TRBJ1-5, with TRBD1 as a possible D gene (5 bases). Trimming took off 1 base at V and 2 bases at J, with 12 bases between the two ends. This CDR3 has 16 residues. Germline V gene data show CDR1 as MNHEY and CDR2 as SMNVEV (reference sequence). CDR3 region: CASSLWGVGGNQPQHF. DNA of the CDR3: TGTGCCAGCAGTTTATGGGGGGTTGGGGGCAATCAGCCCCAGCATTTT.

This clonotype appeared many times. The rearrangement links TRBV28 to TRBJ2-1; a weak D match, TRBD2 (6 bases). The CDR3 loop spans 15 amino acids. CDR1 is MDHEN, CDR2 SYDVKM, per germline. V was trimmed by 2 bases and J by 3 bases, leaving 11 bases between them. CDR3 sequence reads: CASSLAGLDYNEQFF. As DNA, the CDR3 is TGTGCCAGCAGTTTAGCGGGGCTGGACTACAATGAGCAGTTCTTC. Complete variable domain (other parts from reference TRBV28 and TRBJ2-1): DVKVTQSSRYLVKRTGEKVFLECVQDMDHENMFWYRQDPGLGLRLIYFSYDVKMKEKGDIPEGYSVSREKKERFSLILESASTNQTSMYLCASSLAGLDYNEQFFGPGTRLTVL.

This clonotype showed up many times. V gene TRBV3-1 combines with J gene TRBJ2-7; a possible D gene is TRBD2 (6 bases). The ends were cut back, 4 bases at V and 5 bases at J, with 15 bases in the middle. Per the germline V gene, CDR1 is LGHDT and CDR2 is YNNKEL (reference sequence). The CDR3 has 14 residues. The CDR3 region is CASSPRDWLNEQYF. In nucleotides, the CDR3 is TGTGCCAGCAGCCCCAGGGACTGGTTAAACGAGCAGTACTTC.

This clonotype has more than one count but fewer than ten. The chain combines TRBV4-1 with TRBJ2-5; D remains unclear. Between the trimmed V and J ends, which lost 5 bases and 2 bases, there was a span of 12 bases. Germline CDR1 is MGHRA and CDR2 is YSYEKL. The CDR3 has 14 residues. The DNA of the CDR3 is TGCGCCAGCAGCGCCCCAGGCGGACAAGAGACCCAGTACTTC. Amino acids: CASSAPGGQETQYF.